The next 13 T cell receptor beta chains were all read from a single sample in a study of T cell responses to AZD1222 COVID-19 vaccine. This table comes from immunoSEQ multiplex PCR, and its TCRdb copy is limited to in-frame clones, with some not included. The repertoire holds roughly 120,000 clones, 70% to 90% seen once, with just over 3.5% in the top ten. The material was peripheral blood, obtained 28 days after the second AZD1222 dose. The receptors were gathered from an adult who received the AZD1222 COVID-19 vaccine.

CDR3 amino acids: CASSTDSGANVLTF. In DNA, the CDR3 is TGCGCCAGCAGTACAGACTCTGGGGCCAACGTCCTGACTTTC. The J gene is TRBJ2-6, the V gene TRBV5-1; D is uncertain. Deletions cut 5 bases from V and 0 bases from J, with 6 bases between. This CDR3 has 14 residues. Germline CDR1 SGHRS, CDR2 YFSETQ. Supplemented by reference TRBV5-1 and TRBJ2-6, the full variable domain reads KAGVTQTPRYLIKTRGQQVTLSCSPISGHRSVSWYQQTPGQGLQFLFEYFSETQRNKGNFPGRFSGRQFSNSRSEMNVSTLELGDSALYLCASSTDSGANVLTFGAGSRLTVL.

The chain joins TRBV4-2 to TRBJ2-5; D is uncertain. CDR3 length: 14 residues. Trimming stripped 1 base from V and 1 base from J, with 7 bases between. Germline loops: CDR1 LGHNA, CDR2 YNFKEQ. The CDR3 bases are TGTGCCAGCAGCCAAGGCCAGTCCCAAGAGACCCAGTACTTC. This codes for CASSQGQSQETQYF.

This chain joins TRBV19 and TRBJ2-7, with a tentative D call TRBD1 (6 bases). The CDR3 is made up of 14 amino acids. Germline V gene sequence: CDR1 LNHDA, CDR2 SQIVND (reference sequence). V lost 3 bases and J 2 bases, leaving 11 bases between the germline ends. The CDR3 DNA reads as TGTGCCAGTAGTATCGTCCAGGGGACCTACGAGCAGTACTTC. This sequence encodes CASSIVQGTYEQYF.

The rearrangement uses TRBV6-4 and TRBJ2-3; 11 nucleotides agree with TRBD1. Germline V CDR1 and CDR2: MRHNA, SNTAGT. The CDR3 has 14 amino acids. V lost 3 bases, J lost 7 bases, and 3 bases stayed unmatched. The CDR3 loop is CASSDGQGAYTQYF. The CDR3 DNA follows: TGTGCCAGCAGTGATGGACAGGGGGCATATACGCAGTATTTT.

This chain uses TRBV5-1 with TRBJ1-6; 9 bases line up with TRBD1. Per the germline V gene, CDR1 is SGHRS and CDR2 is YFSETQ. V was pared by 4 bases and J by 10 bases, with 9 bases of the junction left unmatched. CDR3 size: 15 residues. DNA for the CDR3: TGCGCCAGCAGCGTGGGGGGGACAGGGTTCTCACCCCTCCACTTT. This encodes CASSVGGTGFSPLHF. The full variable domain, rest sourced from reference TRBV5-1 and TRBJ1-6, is KAGVTQTPRYLIKTRGQQVTLSCSPISGHRSVSWYQQTPGQGLQFLFEYFSETQRNKGNFPGRFSGRQFSNSRSEMNVSTLELGDSALYLCASSVGGTGFSPLHFGNGTRLTVT.

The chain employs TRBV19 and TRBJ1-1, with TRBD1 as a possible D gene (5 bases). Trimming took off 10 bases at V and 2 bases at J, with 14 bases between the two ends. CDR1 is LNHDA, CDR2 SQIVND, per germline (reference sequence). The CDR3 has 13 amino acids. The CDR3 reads CATARGVNTEAFF. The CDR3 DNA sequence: TGTGCCACAGCGAGGGGAGTAAACACTGAAGCTTTCTTT.

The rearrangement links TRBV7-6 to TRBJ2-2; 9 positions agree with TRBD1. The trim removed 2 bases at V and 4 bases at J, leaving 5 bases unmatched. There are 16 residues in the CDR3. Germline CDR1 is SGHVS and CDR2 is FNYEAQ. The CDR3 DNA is TGTGCCAGCAGCTTAACAGGGGGCCTTAGCACCGGGGAGCTGTTTTTT. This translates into CASSLTGGLSTGELFF.

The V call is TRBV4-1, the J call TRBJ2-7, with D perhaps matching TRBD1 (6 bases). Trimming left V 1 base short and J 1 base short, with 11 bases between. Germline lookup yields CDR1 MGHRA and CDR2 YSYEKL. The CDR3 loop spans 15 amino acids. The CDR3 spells CASSQGRGQSYEQYF. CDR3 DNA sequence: TGCGCCAGCAGCCAAGGTAGAGGACAGTCCTACGAGCAGTACTTC.

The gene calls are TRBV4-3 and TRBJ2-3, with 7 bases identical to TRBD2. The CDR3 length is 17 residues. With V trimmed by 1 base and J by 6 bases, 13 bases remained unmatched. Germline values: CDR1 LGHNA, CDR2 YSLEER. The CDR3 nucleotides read TGCGCCAGCAGCCAAGGTCTAGCGGAAACTGGGTGGGATACGCAGTATTTT. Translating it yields CASSQGLAETGWDTQYF.

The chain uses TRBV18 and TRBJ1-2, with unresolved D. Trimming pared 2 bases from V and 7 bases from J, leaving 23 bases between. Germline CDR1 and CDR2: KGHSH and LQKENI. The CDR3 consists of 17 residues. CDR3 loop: CASSPNPQISGSIGYTF. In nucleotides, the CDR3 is TGTGCCAGCTCACCAAACCCCCAGATCTCCGGATCTATTGGCTACACCTTC.

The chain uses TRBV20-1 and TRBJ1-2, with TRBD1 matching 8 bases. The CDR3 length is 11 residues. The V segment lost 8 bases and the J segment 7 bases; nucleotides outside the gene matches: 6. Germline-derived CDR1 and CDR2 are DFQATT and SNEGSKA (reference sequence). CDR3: CSSGQGRGYTF. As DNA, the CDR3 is TGCAGTTCTGGACAGGGACGTGGCTACACCTTC.

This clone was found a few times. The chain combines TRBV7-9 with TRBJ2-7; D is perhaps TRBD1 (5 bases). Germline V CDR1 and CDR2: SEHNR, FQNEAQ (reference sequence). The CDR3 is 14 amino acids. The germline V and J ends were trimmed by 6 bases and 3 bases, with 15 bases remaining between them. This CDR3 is CASRPPTANYEQYF. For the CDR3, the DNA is TGTGCCAGCAGACCTCCGACAGCCAACTACGAGCAGTACTTC.

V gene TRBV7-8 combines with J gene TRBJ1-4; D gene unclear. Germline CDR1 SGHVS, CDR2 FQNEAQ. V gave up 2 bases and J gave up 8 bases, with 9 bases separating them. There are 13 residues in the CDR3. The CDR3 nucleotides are TGTGCCAGCAGCTTAAGGTGGAGCGAAAAACTGTTTTTT. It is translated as CASSLRWSEKLFF.